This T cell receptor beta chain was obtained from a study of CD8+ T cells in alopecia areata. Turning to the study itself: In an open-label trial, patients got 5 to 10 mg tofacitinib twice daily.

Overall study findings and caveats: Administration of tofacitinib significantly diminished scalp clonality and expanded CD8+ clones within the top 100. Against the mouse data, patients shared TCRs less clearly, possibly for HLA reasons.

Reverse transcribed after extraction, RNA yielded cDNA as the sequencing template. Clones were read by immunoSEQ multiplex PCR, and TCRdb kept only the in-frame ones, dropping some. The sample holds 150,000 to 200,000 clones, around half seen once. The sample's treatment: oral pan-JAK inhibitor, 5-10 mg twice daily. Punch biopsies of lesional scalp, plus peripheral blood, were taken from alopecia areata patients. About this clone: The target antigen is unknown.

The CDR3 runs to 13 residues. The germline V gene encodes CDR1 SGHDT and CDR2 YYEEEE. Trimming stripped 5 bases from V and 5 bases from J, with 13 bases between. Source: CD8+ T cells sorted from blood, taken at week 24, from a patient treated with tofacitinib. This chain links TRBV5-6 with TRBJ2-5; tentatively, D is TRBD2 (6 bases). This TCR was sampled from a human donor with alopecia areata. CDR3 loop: CASRGLRGETQYF. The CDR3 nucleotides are TGTGCCAGCAGGGGACTCCGGGGGGAGACCCAGTACTTC.